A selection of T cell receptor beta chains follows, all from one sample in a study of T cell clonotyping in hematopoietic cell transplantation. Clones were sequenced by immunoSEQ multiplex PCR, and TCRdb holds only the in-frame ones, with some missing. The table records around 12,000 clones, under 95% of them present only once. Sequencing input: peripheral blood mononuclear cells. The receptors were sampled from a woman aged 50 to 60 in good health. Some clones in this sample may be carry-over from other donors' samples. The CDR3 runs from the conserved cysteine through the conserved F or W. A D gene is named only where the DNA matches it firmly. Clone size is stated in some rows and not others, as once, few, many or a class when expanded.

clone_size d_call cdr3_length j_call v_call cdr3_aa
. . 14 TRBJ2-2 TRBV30 CAWTTQGNTGELFF
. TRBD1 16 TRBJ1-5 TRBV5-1 CASSLDAGGGNQPQHF
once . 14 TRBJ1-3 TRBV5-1 CASSLEGVLGTIYF
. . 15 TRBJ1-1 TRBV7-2 CASSADRGALTEAFF
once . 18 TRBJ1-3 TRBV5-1 CASSLEPIQVLSGNTIYF
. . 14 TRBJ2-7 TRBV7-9 CASSKVQGTYEQYF
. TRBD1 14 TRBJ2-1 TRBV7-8 CASSLTGFSNEQFF
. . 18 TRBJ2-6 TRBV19 CASSTTWKSQSRANVLTF
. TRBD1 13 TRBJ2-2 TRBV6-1 CAGRGQASGELFF
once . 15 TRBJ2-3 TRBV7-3 CASSSTWSEGDTQYF
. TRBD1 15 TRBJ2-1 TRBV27 CASSLSWAGGREQFF
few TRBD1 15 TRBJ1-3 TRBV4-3 CASSEGQFSGNTIYF
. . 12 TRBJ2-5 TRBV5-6 CASSWGKETQYF
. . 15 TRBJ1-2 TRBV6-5 CASSYSRQVVNGYTF
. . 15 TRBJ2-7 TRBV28 CASRAGAGSGYEQYF
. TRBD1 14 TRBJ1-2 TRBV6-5 CASSYSDRVGGYTF
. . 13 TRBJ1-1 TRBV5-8 CASSFQGNTEAFF
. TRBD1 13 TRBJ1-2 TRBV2 CASCGQGAYGYTF